These T cell receptor beta chains were read from a single sample in a study of T cells in Graves' hyperthyroidism and ophthalmopathy. TCRdb reprocessed the multiplex PCR reads via MiXCR and lists one record per CDR3 protein. The table has 370,000 or so distinct CDR3 sequences, around a quarter seen once. The specimen sequenced was blood. The receptors originated from a man over 45 with Graves' hyperthyroidism. The CDR3 runs from the conserved cysteine through the conserved F or W. A D gene is named only where the DNA matches it firmly. Some rows mark clone size as missing; the rest say once, few, many or name a class of expanded clone.

D	size	J	V	CDR3	DNA
-	many	TRBJ2-1	TRBV28	CASSSWGEPSYNEQFF	TGTGCCAGCAGTAGTTGGGGGGAGCCCTCCTACAATGAGCAGTTCTTC
TRBD1	-	TRBJ2-7	TRBV6-1	CASSHGLGTGANYEQYF	TGTGCCAGCAGTCACGGTCTCGGGACAGGGGCGAACTACGAGCAGTACTTC
TRBD1	-	TRBJ2-6	TRBV12-3/TRBV12-4	CASSGDRGANVLTF	TGTGCCAGCAGTGGGGACAGGGGGGCCAACGTCCTGACTTTC
TRBD2	-	TRBJ2-1	TRBV12-3/TRBV12-4	CASSRGLAGGYNEQFF	TGTGCCAGCAGTAGGGGACTAGCGGGAGGTTACAATGAGCAGTTCTTC
-	-	TRBJ2-7	TRBV20-1	CSARALAVYEQYF	TGCAGTGCTAGGGCTTTAGCGGTCTACGAGCAGTACTTC
TRBD2	many	TRBJ2-7	TRBV2	CASRTSGRAIREQYF	TGTGCCAGCAGAACTAGCGGGAGGGCCATAAGGGAGCAGTACTTC
TRBD1	many	TRBJ1-1	TRBV28	CASIRTGGDTEAFF	TGTGCCAGCATCCGGACAGGGGGGGACACTGAAGCTTTCTTT
-	-	TRBJ1-4	TRBV9	CASSVSPLRGEKLFF	TGTGCCAGCAGCGTATCCCCCCTGAGGGGTGAAAAACTGTTTTTT
TRBD1	-	TRBJ1-1	TRBV10-2	CATRRDRFSDTEAFF	TGCGCCACAAGAAGGGACAGGTTTTCGGACACTGAAGCTTTCTTT
-	many	TRBJ2-7	TRBV6-1	CASSPDRLSYEQYF	TGTGCCAGCAGTCCCGACAGGTTATCCTACGAGCAGTACTTC
TRBD1	-	TRBJ1-1	TRBV5-1	CASSGGTGGTEAFF	TGCGCCAGCAGCGGGGGGACAGGGGGAACTGAAGCTTTCTTT
TRBD2	-	TRBJ2-2	TRBV6-2/TRBV6-3	CASTWLAGVGGTGELFF	TGTGCCAGCACGTGGCTAGCGGGAGTAGGAGGCACCGGGGAGCTGTTTTTT
-	-	TRBJ2-1	TRBV2	CASSDQGGIYNEQFF	TGTGCCAGCAGTGATCAGGGGGGTATTTACAATGAGCAGTTCTTC